This TCR beta chain was sequenced in a study of blood T cell repertoires in COVID-19 (dated by TCRdb to 2020 to 2022). Regarding the research as a whole: Samples from collaborators originated in the United States, Italy and Spain and spanned both the acute and convalescent phases of COVID-19. The prospective study material was composed of cDNA or gDNA derived from T cells, B-cell-depleted T cells, or PBMCs. Deeply sampled blood TCRbeta repertoires from subjects exposed to, actively infected with, or recovered from COVID-19 were included in the dataset. The repertoires were made available in a free public database intended to serve as a resource for research on the immune response to SARS-CoV-2. Samples came from the ongoing ImmuneRACE study (first 160 participants) plus 1,254 subjects from 6 global collaborators. Sample metadata almost always included a de-identified subject ID, COVID-19 status, age in years and sex. Where available, HLA class I and class II types were obtained from metadata supplied by the sample provider rather than from assay-based typing.

As to this clone: Its cognate antigen has yet to be identified. Per-base quality was not reported, and no clone a single base away is much larger than it.

Enrolling through a virtual design, the prospective study's participants ranged in age from roughly 18 to 95 years and lived across around 25 United States geographic areas. Cohort assignment in the prospective study relied on participant-reported clinical history from a screening survey and a study questionnaire. In the prospective study, whole blood, serum and a nasopharyngeal or oropharyngeal swab were collected from each participant by mobile phlebotomists. Prospective study participants could optionally give additional blood draws and questionnaires over an approximately two-month period. Before DNA extraction, blood samples from the prospective study were shipped at room temperature or frozen. On the study overall, not on this receptor specifically: The quantity of clinical and demographic metadata differed by source and by participant and was supplied without curation.

The immunoSEQ Assay, a bias-controlled multiplex PCR, was used to amplify TCRbeta CDR3 regions from genomic DNA. In the paper's pipeline: Nucleated cell counts per sample were estimated from amplification of reference gene primers within the assay. Sequence reads were collapsed and filtered to measure the absolute abundance of every unique TCRbeta CDR3 rearrangement. For each sample, productive Simpson clonality was calculated by taking the square root of Simpson's diversity index across productive rearrangements. Imported from immuneACCESS, the table was reduced by TCRdb to in-frame sequences with V and J called. These copies leave out some clones; in studies compared against another copy, an unresolved V gene accounts for under half, and the cause of the remainder is not known. The V and J calls and clone size were taken over from that table, and D and trimming were inferred from the DNA. For this sample there are roughly 220,000 clones; 85% to 90% appear just once. Under 3.5% of the sample is held by the ten biggest clonotypes.

The CDR3 starts with the cysteine, ends with the phenylalanine, and has 14 residues. The sequence is cut down to CDR3 DNA, 42 bases in frame from base 1. Trimming costs V 0 bases and J 3 bases, and their ends lie 11 bases apart. As encoded in the germline V gene (reference sequence), CDR1 is GTSNPN while CDR2 is SVGIG. Sequences were obtained from PBMCs or T cells enriched from blood (not recorded which). The clonotype was recovered from a woman aged 18-29 years in a cohort exposed to, infected with or recovered from COVID-19 (not recorded which). The chain was built from TRBV30 and TRBJ1-1; D gene: possibly TRBD1, on 5 matching bases. The DNA reads as follows: TGTGCCTGGAGTGTAGGGGCGGGATACACTGAAGCTTTCTTT. It is translated as CAWSVGAGYTEAFF. Reference TRBV30 and TRBJ1-1 proteins supply the regions before and after the CDR3; the full variable domain is: SQTIHQWPATLVQPVGSPLSLECTVEGTSNPNLYWYRQAAGRGLQLLFYSVGIGQISSEVPQNLSASRPQDRQFILSSKKLLLSDSGFYLCAWSVGAGYTEAFFGQGTRLTVV.